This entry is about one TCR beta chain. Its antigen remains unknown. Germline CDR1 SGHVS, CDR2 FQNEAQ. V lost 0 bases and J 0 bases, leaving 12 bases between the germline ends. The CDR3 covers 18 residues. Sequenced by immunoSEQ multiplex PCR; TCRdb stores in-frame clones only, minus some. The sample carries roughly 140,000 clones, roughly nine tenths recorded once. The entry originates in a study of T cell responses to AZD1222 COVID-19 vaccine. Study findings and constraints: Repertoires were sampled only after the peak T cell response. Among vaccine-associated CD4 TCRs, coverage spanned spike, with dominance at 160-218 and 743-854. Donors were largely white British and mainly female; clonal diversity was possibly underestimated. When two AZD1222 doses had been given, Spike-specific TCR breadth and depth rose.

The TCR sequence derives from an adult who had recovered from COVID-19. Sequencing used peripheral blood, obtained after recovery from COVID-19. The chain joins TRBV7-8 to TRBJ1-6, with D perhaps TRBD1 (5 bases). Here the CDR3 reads CASSLARGGSSYNSPLHF. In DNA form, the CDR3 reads TGTGCCAGCAGCTTAGCCCGGGGGGGGAGCTCCTATAATTCACCCCTCCACTTT.